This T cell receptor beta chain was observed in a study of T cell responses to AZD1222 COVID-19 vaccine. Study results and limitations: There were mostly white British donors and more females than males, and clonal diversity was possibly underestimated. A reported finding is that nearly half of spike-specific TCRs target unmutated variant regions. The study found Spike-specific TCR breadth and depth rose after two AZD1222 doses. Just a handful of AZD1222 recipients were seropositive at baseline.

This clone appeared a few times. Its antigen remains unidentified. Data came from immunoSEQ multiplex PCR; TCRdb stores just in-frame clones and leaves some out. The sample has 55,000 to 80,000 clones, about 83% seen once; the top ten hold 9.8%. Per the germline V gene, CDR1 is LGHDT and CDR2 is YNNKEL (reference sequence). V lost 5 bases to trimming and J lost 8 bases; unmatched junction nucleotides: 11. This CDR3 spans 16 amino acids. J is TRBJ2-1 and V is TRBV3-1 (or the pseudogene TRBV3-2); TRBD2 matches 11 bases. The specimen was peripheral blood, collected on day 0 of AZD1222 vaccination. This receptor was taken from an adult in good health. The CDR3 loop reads CASSFSGGAGKDEQFF. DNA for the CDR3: TGTGCCAGCAGCTTTAGCGGGGGGGCCGGAAAAGATGAGCAGTTCTTC.